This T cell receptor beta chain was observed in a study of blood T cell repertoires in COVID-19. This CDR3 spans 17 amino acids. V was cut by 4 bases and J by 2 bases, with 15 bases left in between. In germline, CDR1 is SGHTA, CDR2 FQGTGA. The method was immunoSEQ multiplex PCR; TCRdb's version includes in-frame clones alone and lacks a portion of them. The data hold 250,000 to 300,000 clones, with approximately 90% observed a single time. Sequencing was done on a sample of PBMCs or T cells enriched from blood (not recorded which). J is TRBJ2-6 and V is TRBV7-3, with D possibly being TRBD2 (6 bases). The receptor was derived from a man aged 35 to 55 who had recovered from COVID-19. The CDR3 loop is CASSYPPTGAGANVLTF. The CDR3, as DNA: TGTGCCAGCAGCTACCCTCCGACGGGGGCTGGGGCCAACGTCCTGACTTTC.